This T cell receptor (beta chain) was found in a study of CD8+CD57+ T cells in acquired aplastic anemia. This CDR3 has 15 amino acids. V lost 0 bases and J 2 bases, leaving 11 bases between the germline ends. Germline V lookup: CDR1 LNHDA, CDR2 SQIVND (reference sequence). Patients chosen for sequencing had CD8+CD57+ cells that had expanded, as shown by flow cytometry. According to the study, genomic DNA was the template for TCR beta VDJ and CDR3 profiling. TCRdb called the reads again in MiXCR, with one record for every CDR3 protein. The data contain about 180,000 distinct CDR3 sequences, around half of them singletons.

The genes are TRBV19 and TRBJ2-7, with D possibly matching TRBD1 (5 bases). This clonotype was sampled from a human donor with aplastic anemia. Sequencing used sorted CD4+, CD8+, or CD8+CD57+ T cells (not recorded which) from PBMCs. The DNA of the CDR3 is TGTGCCAGTAGTATAGATGGGTGGGGCACCTACGAGCAGTACTTC. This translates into CASSIDGWGTYEQYF.